These T cell receptor beta chains were read from a single sample in a study of shared clonotypes between healthy human individuals. TCRdb's table, derived via immunoSEQ multiplex PCR, lists solely in-frame clones and lacks some. The table shows about 2,100,000 clones, with under 95% occurring only once. Sequencing used naive CD8+ T cells from PBMCs. The receptors were sampled from a man in his late teens or twenties in good health. Some clones in this sample may be carry-over from other donors' samples. CDR3s include the opening cysteine and the closing phenylalanine or tryptophan. Fields, in order: J gene, CDR3 length, clone size, D gene, V gene, CDR3 DNA, CDR3 protein. The D gene is left open where the match is weak. The listing skips clone size in some rows; elsewhere it reads once, few, many or a size class.

J: TRBJ2-2
length: 16
size: .
D: TRBD2
V: TRBV7-9
DNA: TGTGCCAGCAGCTTAGAGGGCGGGAGAGACACCGGGGAGCTGTTTTTT
CDR3: CASSLEGGRDTGELFF

J: TRBJ2-2
length: 15
size: .
D: .
V: TRBV15
DNA: TGTGCCACCAGCAGAGTGCGGGGGCGCGGCGGGGAGCTGTTTTTT
CDR3: CATSRVRGRGGELFF

J: TRBJ2-4
length: 17
size: .
D: .
V: TRBV7-9
DNA: TGTGCCAGCAGCTTAGAGGGCGGCGTCCGGCCCAAAAACATTCAGTACTTC
CDR3: CASSLEGGVRPKNIQYF

J: TRBJ2-1
length: 17
size: .
D: .
V: TRBV4-1
DNA: TGCGCCAGCAGCCCCCTAGTCCGGGAGAACGCCTACAATGAGCAGTTCTTC
CDR3: CASSPLVRENAYNEQFF

J: TRBJ1-3
length: 14
size: .
D: .
V: TRBV27
DNA: TGTGCCAGCAGCCCGGGGTATGCGGGAAACACCATATATTTT
CDR3: CASSPGYAGNTIYF

J: TRBJ1-1
length: 13
size: .
D: .
V: TRBV9
DNA: TGTGCCAGCAGCACCGGCGGGGACGCTGAAGCTTTCTTT
CDR3: CASSTGGDAEAFF

J: TRBJ2-6
length: 19
size: .
D: .
V: TRBV11-2
DNA: TGTGCCAGCAGCTTAGGCTATTCAGGGTCCCCCTCTGGGGCCAACGTCCTGACTTTC
CDR3: CASSLGYSGSPSGANVLTF

J: TRBJ2-7
length: 14
size: .
D: .
V: TRBV27
DNA: TGTGCCAGCAGTTTAGTGGGGAGCTCCTACGAGCAGTACTTC
CDR3: CASSLVGSSYEQYF

J: TRBJ1-5
length: 12
size: .
D: .
V: TRBV7-9
DNA: TGTGCCAGCAGCCCAGACAATCAGCCCCAGCATTTT
CDR3: CASSPDNQPQHF

J: TRBJ2-7
length: 14
size: .
D: TRBD2
V: TRBV13
DNA: TGTGCCAGCAGCTCGGGAGGGCCCTCCTACGAGCAGTACTTC
CDR3: CASSSGGPSYEQYF

J: TRBJ2-7
length: 15
size: once
D: TRBD2
V: TRBV4-1
DNA: TGCGCCAGCAGCCCTGGACTAGCGGGATACTACGAGCAGTACTTC
CDR3: CASSPGLAGYYEQYF

J: TRBJ1-1
length: 18
size: few
D: .
V: TRBV12-5
DNA: TGTGCTAGTGGCCTTGATATTACGGATAGGAGACTAAACACTGAAGCTTTCTTT
CDR3: CASGLDITDRRLNTEAFF

J: TRBJ2-2
length: 18
size: once
D: TRBD2
V: TRBV4-1
DNA: TGCGCCAGCAGCCAAGAAGGCTGGCGGGAGCGGCACACCGGGGAGCTGTTTTTT
CDR3: CASSQEGWRERHTGELFF

J: TRBJ2-7
length: 13
size: .
D: .
V: TRBV6-1
DNA: TGTGCCAGCAGTGTACCCGGTGCTACGACGCAGTACTTC
CDR3: CASSVPGATTQYF

J: TRBJ2-1
length: 16
size: .
D: TRBD1
V: TRBV27
DNA: TGTGCCAGCAGTTCCGACAGGGCGAGCTCCTACAATGAGCAGTTCTTC
CDR3: CASSSDRASSYNEQFF

J: TRBJ1-3
length: 16
size: .
D: .
V: TRBV6-1
DNA: TGTGCCAGCAGTGAATGGCGGGGGGCCTCGGGAAACACCATATATTTT
CDR3: CASSEWRGASGNTIYF

J: TRBJ2-7
length: 14
size: .
D: .
V: TRBV19
DNA: TGTGCCAGTAGTCCCCACGACAGCTCCTACGAGCAGTACTTC
CDR3: CASSPHDSSYEQYF

J: TRBJ1-2
length: 14
size: .
D: .
V: TRBV6-6
DNA: TGTGCCAGCAGTTACTCGACACAGAACAGCGGCTACACCTTC
CDR3: CASSYSTQNSGYTF

J: TRBJ2-2
length: 15
size: .
D: .
V: TRBV11-2
DNA: TGTGCCAGCAGCTTAGTAGGGCGACGGGGCGGGGAGCTGTTTTTT
CDR3: CASSLVGRRGGELFF

J: TRBJ2-5
length: 15
size: .
D: .
V: TRBV9
DNA: TGTGCCAGCAGCGTAGCAATTGGGCTGGCCGAGACCCAGTACTTC
CDR3: CASSVAIGLAETQYF

J: TRBJ1-1
length: 12
size: few
D: TRBD1
V: TRBV19
DNA: TGTGCCAGTAGGGGACAGGGGAATGAAGCTTTCTTT
CDR3: CASRGQGNEAFF

J: TRBJ2-1
length: 17
size: .
D: .
V: TRBV4-1
DNA: TGCGCCAGCAGCCCGAGTACGGCGGGATTCCTCCACAATGAGCAGTTCTTC
CDR3: CASSPSTAGFLHNEQFF

J: TRBJ2-7
length: 17
size: .
D: .
V: TRBV4-1
DNA: TGCGCCAGCAGCCAAGATGGTAAGGTTGGAAATCGATACGAGCAGTACTTC
CDR3: CASSQDGKVGNRYEQYF

J: TRBJ2-2
length: 16
size: .
D: TRBD2
V: TRBV7-9
DNA: TGTGCCAGCAGCGGGACGGGACTAGCGGCTAGGGGGGAGCTGTTTTTT
CDR3: CASSGTGLAARGELFF

J: TRBJ1-1
length: 14
size: .
D: .
V: TRBV7-3
DNA: TGTGCCAGCAGCTCGACCGGCGGGAACACTGAAGCTTTCTTT
CDR3: CASSSTGGNTEAFF

J: TRBJ2-2
length: 14
size: .
D: .
V: TRBV4-1
DNA: TGCGCCAGCAGCCAAGGTGGGCCCACCGGGGAGCTGTTTTTT
CDR3: CASSQGGPTGELFF

J: TRBJ2-2
length: 15
size: few
D: TRBD2
V: TRBV27
DNA: TGTGCCAGCAGTTTACCCGCTAGCGGGGCCGGGGAGCTGTTTTTT
CDR3: CASSLPASGAGELFF

J: TRBJ2-1
length: 12
size: .
D: .
V: TRBV5-6
DNA: TGTGCCAGCAGCGGTGCGGGCTATGAGCAGTTCTTC
CDR3: CASSGAGYEQFF

J: TRBJ2-2
length: 11
size: .
D: .
V: TRBV27
DNA: TGTGCCAGCAGTAGAGGCGGGGAGCTGTTTTTT
CDR3: CASSRGGELFF